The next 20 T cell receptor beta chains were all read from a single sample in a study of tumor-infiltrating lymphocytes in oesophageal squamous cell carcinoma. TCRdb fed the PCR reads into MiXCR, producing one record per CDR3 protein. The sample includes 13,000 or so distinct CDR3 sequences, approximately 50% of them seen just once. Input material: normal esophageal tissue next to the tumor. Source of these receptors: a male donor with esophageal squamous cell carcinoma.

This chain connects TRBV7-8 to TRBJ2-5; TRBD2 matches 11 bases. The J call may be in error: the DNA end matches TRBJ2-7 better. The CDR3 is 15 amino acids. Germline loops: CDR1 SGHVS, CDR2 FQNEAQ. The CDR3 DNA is TGTGCCAGCAGCCGCACTAGCGGGAGTGGGTACGAGCAGTACTTC. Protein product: CASSRTSGSGYEQYF.

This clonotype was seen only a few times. CDR3 sequence: CASSSTLGGTGTGGEQFF. CDR3 in DNA: TGTGCCAGCAGCTCCACCCTCGGTGGGACAGGGACAGGAGGGGAGCAGTTCTTC. This sequence joins TRBV7-6 and TRBJ2-5; 9 positions agree with TRBD1. TRBJ2-1 matches the DNA end more closely, so the J call is doubtful. Germline V lookup: CDR1 SGHVS, CDR2 FNYEAQ. The CDR3 runs 18 residues.

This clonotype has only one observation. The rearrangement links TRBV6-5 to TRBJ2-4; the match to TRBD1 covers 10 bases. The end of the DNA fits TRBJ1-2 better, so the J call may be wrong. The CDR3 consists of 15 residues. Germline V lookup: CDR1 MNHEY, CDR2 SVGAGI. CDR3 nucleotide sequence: TGTGCCAGCACCAGGGACAGGGGCGAAAACTATGGCTACACCTTC. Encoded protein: CASTRDRGENYGYTF.

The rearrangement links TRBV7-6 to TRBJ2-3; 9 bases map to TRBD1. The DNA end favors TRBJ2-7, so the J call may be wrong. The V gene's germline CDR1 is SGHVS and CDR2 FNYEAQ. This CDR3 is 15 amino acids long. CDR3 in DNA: TGTGCCAGCAGCTTAGATGGGACAGGGTTAAGCGAGCAGTACTTC. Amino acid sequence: CASSLDGTGLSEQYF.

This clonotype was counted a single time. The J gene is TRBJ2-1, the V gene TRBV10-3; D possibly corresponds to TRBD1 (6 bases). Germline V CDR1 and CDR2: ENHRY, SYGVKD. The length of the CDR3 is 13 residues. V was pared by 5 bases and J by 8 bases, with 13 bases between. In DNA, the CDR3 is TGTGCCATCAGTACCTACAGGGAGCATGAGCAGTTCTTC. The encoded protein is CAISTYREHEQFF.

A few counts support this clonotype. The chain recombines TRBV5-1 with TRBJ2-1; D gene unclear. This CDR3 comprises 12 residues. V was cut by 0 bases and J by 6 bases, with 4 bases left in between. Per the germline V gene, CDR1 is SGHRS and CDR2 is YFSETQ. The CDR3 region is CASSLAGNEQFF. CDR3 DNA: TGCGCCAGCAGCTTGGCCGGCAATGAGCAGTTCTTC.

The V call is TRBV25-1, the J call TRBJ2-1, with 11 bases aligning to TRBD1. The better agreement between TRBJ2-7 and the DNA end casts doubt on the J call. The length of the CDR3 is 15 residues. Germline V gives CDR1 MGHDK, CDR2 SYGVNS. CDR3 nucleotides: TGTGCCAGCAGTGAGACGGGACAGGGGGCCTACGAGCAGTACTTC. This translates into CASSETGQGAYEQYF.

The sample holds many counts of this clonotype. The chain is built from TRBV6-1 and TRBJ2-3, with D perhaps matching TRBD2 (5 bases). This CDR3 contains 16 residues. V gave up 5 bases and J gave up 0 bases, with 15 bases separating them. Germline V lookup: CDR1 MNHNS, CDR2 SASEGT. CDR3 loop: CASSLISGSSTDTQYF. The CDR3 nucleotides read TGTGCCAGCAGTCTCATAAGCGGCAGCAGCACAGATACGCAGTATTTT.

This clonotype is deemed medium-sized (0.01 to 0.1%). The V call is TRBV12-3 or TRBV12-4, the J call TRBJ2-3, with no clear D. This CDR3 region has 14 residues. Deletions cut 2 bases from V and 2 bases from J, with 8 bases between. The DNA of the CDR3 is TGTGCCAGCAGTTTACAGGAAATCACAGATACGCAGTATTTT. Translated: CASSLQEITDTQYF.

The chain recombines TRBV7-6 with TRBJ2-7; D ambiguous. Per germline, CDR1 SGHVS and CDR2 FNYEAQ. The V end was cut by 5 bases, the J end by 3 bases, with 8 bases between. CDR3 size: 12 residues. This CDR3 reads CASSDDIYEQYF. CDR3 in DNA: TGTGCCAGCAGCGACGACATCTACGAGCAGTACTTC.

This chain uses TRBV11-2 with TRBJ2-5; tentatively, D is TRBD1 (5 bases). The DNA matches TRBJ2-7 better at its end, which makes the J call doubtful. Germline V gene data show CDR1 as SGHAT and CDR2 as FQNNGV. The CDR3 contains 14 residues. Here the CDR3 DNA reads TGTGCCAGCAGCGAGTCCCAGGGCCTCTACGAGCAGTACTTC. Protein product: CASSESQGLYEQYF.

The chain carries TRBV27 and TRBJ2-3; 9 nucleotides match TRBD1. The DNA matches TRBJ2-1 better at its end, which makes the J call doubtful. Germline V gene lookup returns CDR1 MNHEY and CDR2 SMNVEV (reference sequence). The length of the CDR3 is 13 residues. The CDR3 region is CASSIQTGGEQFF. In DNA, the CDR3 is TGTGCCAGCAGCATCCAAACAGGGGGCGAGCAGTTCTTC.

The CDR3 DNA follows: TGTGCCAGCAGCACTGGGACAATAAATGAGCAGTTCTTC. Encoded protein: CASSTGTINEQFF. The chain recombines TRBV7-6 with TRBJ2-7; TRBD1 might be the D (6 bases). The end of the DNA is better explained by TRBJ2-1, so the J call may be wrong. CDR1 is SGHVS and CDR2 is FNYEAQ in the germline V gene. This CDR3 spans 13 amino acids.

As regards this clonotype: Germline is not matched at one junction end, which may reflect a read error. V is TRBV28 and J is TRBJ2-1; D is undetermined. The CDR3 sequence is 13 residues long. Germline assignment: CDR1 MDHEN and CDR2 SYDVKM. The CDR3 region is CAGSNPWPGLKYF. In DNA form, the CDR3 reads TGTGCCGGCAGCAACCCCTGGCCAGGCTTGAAGTATTTT.

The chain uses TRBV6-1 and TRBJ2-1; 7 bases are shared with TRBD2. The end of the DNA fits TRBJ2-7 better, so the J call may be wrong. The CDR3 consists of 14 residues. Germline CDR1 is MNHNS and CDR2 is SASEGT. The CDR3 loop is CASITRGSSYEQYF. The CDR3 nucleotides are TGTGCCAGCATCACCCGCGGGAGCTCCTACGAGCAGTACTTC.

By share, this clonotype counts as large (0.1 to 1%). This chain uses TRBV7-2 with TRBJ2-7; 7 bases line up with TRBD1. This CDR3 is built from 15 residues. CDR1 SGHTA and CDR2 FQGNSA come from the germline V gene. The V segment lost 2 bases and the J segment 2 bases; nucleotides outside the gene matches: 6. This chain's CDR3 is CASSLWSGGTYEQYF. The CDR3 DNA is TGTGCCAGCAGCTTATGGTCAGGGGGAACCTACGAGCAGTACTTC.

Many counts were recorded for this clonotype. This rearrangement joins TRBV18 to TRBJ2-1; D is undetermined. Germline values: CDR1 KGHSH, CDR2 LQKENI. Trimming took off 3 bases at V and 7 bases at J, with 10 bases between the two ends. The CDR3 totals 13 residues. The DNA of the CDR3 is TGTGCCAGCTCACCTTACAGAACAAATGAGCAGTTCTTC. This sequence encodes CASSPYRTNEQFF.

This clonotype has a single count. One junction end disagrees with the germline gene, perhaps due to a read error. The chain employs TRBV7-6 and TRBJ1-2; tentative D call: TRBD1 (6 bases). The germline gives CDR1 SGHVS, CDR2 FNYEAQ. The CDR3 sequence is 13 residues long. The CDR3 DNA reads TGTGCTAGCAGCCCCATTGGGGGGGCTGGCTACACCTTC. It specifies CASSPIGGAGYTF.

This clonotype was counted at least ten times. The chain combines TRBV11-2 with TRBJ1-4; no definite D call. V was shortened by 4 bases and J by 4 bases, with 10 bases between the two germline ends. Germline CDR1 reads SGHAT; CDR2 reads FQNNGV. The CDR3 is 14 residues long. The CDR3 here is CASSSGKGNEKLFF. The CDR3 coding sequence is TGTGCCAGCAGCTCCGGCAAGGGTAATGAAAAACTGTTTTTT.

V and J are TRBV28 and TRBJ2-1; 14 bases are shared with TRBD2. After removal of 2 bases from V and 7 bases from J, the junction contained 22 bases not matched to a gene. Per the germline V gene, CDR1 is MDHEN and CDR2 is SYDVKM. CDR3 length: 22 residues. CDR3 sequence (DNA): TGTGCCAGCAGTTTAACTGGGAACCCGGGACTAGCGGGAGTGGGGTCTCGGAATGAGCAGTTCTTC. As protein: CASSLTGNPGLAGVGSRNEQFF.